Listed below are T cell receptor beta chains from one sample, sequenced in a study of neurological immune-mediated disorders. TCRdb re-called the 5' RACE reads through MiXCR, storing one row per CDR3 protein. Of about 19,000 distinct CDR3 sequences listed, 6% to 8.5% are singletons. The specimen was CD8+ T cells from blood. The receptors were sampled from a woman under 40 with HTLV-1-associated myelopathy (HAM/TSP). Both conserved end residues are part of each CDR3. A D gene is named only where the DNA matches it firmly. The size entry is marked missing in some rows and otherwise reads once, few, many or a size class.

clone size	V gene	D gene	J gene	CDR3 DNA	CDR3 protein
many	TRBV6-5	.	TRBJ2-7	TGTGCCAGCAGTTACGGCCGGGGGTCCTACGAGCAGTACTTC	CASSYGRGSYEQYF
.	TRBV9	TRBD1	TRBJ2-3	TGTGCCAGCAGCGTAGGGGGGACAGGCATAACTACAGATACGCAGTATTTT	CASSVGGTGITTDTQYF
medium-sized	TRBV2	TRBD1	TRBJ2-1	TGTGCCAGCAGAACCGGGACAGGGGACAATGAGCAGTTCTTC	CASRTGTGDNEQFF
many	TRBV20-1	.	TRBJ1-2	TGCAGTGCTAGAGATGGTTATGGCTACACCTTC	CSARDGYGYTF
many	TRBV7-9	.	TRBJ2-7	TGTGCCAGCAGCCCTGAGGGGCGGAGGCAGTACTTC	CASSPEGRRQYF
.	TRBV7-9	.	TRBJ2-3	TGTGCCAGCAGCTTAGGCGGCACAGATACGCAGTATTTT	CASSLGGTDTQYF
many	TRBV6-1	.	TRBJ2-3	TGTGCCAGCAGTCTCCGGCAGCAAACTAGCACAGATACGCAGTATTTT	CASSLRQQTSTDTQYF
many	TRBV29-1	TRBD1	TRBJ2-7	TGCAGCGTTGTTGGGACAGGGCGCGAGCAGTACTTC	CSVVGTGREQYF
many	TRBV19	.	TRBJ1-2	TGTGCCAGTAGTATAGGATTTCCGGGACAAATCTATGGCTACACCTTC	CASSIGFPGQIYGYTF
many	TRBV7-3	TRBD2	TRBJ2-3	TGTGCCTGCCCAATTCCCGGGACTAACACAGATACGCAGTATTTT	CACPIPGTNTDTQYF
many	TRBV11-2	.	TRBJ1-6	TGTGCCAGCAGCTCCTTAGGTGGTTCACCCCTCCACTTT	CASSSLGGSPLHF
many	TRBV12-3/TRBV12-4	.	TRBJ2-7	TGTGCCAGCAGCCAGGGGGGAACCTACGAGCAGTACTTC	CASSQGGTYEQYF
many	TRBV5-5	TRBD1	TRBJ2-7	TGTGCCAGCAGCCTCGACAGGGAATTCCCCTACGAGCAGTACTTC	CASSLDREFPYEQYF
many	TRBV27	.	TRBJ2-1	TGTGCCAGCAGTTTAACTGTGGCGGGGAGAACTAATGAGCAGTTCTTC	CASSLTVAGRTNEQFF
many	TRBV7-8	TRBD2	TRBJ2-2	TGTGCCAGCAGCTTAGGACTAGCGGGTGCCACCGGGGAGCTGTTTTTT	CASSLGLAGATGELFF
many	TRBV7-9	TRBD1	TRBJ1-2	TGTGCCAGCAGCACTACAGGGGAAGTAGACTATGGCTACACCTTC	CASSTTGEVDYGYTF
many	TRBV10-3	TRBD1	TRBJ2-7	TGTGCCAGCGCCCGGGGACAGCAATCCTACGAGCAGTACTTC	CASARGQQSYEQYF
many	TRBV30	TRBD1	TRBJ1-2	TGTGCCTGGAGTGCATCTGAAACCCCGGGACAGGGCATCGACTATGGCTACACCTTC	CAWSASETPGQGIDYGYTF
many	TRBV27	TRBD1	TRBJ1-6	TGTGCCAGCAGTGGTACAGGACAGGCGAGATCACCCCTCCACTTT	CASSGTGQARSPLHF
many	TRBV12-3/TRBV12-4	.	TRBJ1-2	TGTGCCAGCAGTTTATTTGGGCATAACTATGGCTACACCTTC	CASSLFGHNYGYTF
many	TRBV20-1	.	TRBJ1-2	TGCAGTGCTAGTAACCAGCTCGAAGAGGGCTACACCTTC	CSASNQLEEGYTF
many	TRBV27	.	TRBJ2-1	TGTGCCAGCAGTGAGACACTTTACAATGAGCAGTTCTTC	CASSETLYNEQFF
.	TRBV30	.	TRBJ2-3	TGTGCCTGGAGACCCGGATTTAGCACAGATACGCAGTATTTT	CAWRPGFSTDTQYF
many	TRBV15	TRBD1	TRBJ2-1	TGTGCCACCAGCATCGACAGGGGGCTTTACAATGAGCAGTTCTTC	CATSIDRGLYNEQFF
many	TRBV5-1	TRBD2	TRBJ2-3	TGCGCCAGCAGTGGACTAGCGGGGGATGGGACAGATACGCAGTATTTT	CASSGLAGDGTDTQYF
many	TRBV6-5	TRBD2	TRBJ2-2	TGTGCCAGCAGTCTAGCGGGGGAACACGGGGAGCTGTTTTTT	CASSLAGEHGELFF
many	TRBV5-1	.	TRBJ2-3	TGCGCCAGCAGCTTGTTAGCACGGAGCACAGATACGCAGTATTTT	CASSLLARSTDTQYF
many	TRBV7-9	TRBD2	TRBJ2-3	TGTGCCAGCAGCTCCTACATGGGGGGGACAGATACGCAGTATTTT	CASSSYMGGTDTQYF
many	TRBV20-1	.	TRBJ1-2	TGCAGTGCTAGAGCCGGGACTGCTAGTGGCTACACCTTC	CSARAGTASGYTF
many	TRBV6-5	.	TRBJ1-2	TGTGCCAGCAGTTACTCGAGCACCGGGTGGGGGAGTATCAGCTATGGCTACACCTTC	CASSYSSTGWGSISYGYTF
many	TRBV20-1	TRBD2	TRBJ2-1	TGCAGTGCTAGAGATTACGGGGGGGCCCTGTATGAGCAGTTCTTC	CSARDYGGALYEQFF
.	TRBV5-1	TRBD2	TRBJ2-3	TGCGCCAGCAACCACGGAGCGGGGGTCGGGGATACGCAGTATTTT	CASNHGAGVGDTQYF
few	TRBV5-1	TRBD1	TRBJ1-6	TGCGCCATACCGGGACAGGGGGATAATTCACCCCTCCACTTT	CAIPGQGDNSPLHF